These 13 T cell receptor beta chains came from one sample sequenced in a study of shared clonotypes between healthy human individuals. The data were produced by immunoSEQ multiplex PCR, yet TCRdb's version contains in-frame clones alone and is incomplete. The sample carries 1,400,000 or so clones, approximately 98.5% recorded once. Sample: naive CD4+ T cells sorted from blood. As for subset: CD45RA+ positively selected. The origin of the receptors is a man between 25 and 39 years old in good health.

The CDR3 spells CASSPLMGLTQLTDTQYF. Written as DNA, the CDR3 is TGTGCCAGCAGTCCCCTAATGGGGCTGACTCAACTCACAGATACGCAGTATTTT. The chain recombines TRBV27 with TRBJ2-3; tentative D call: TRBD1 (5 bases). There are 18 residues in the CDR3. V lost 5 bases, J lost 2 bases, and 23 bases lay in between. Germline V gene lookup returns CDR1 MNHEY and CDR2 SMNVEV (reference sequence).

The V gene is TRBV5-4, the J gene TRBJ2-1; D call uncertain. The CDR3 loop spans 13 amino acids. Germline CDR1 is SGHNT and CDR2 is YYREEE (reference sequence). Trimming removed 2 bases at V and 3 bases at J, with 6 bases between. The CDR3 loop is CASSLKHYNEQFF. Here the CDR3 DNA reads TGTGCCAGCAGCTTAAAACACTACAATGAGCAGTTCTTC.

The chain has TRBV6-5 and TRBJ1-2; no definite D call. Trimming took 5 bases from V and 8 from J, leaving 9 bases between them. CDR3 size: 11 residues. The V gene's germline CDR1 is MNHEY and CDR2 SVGAGI. This CDR3 reads CASSNSYGYTF. CDR3 DNA sequence: TGTGCCAGCAGTAACAGCTACGGCTACACCTTC.

This chain joins TRBV2 and TRBJ2-1, with TRBD2 matching 11 bases. J was trimmed by 12 bases and V by 5 bases; bases with no gene match: 12. There are 15 residues in the CDR3. CDR1 is SNHLY and CDR2 is FYNNEI in the germline V gene. The CDR3 loop is CASSPIAGGKVAQFF. CDR3 in DNA: TGTGCCAGCAGTCCGATAGCGGGAGGGAAAGTAGCGCAGTTCTTC.

The rearrangement joins TRBV5-1 to TRBJ1-4; 7 bases fit TRBD1. The CDR3 covers 13 residues. Per germline, CDR1 SGHRS and CDR2 YFSETQ. V was clipped by 3 bases and J by 6 bases; unmatched bases: 2. CDR3 sequence: CASSSTGYEKLFF. The CDR3 DNA reads TGCGCCAGCAGCTCGACAGGGTATGAAAAACTGTTTTTT.

The gene calls are TRBV30 and TRBJ2-6, with D perhaps assigned TRBD1 or TRBD2 (5 bases each). The CDR3 length is 17 residues. From germline, CDR1 is GTSNPN and CDR2 SVGIG (reference sequence). Between the trimmed V and J ends, which lost 2 bases and 4 bases, there was a span of 18 bases. This CDR3 is CAWSQVREKYGANVLTF. The CDR3 DNA reads as TGTGCCTGGAGTCAGGTCAGGGAGAAGTACGGGGCCAACGTCCTGACTTTC.

The chain combines TRBV5-1 with TRBJ2-2; D remains ambiguous. The V gene's germline CDR1 is SGHRS and CDR2 YFSETQ. Between the trimmed V and J ends, which lost 0 bases and 10 bases, there was a span of 4 bases. The CDR3 runs 11 residues. The CDR3 DNA reads as TGCGCCAGCAGCTTGGCTCAGGAGCTGTTTTTT. Its protein is CASSLAQELFF.

The rearrangement uses TRBV28 and TRBJ2-1, with 7 bases that match TRBD2. The CDR3 totals 14 residues. V lost 7 bases, J lost 6 bases, and 9 bases stayed unmatched. The germline V gene encodes CDR1 MDHEN and CDR2 SYDVKM. CDR3 nucleotides: TGTGCCAGCATTCCAGCGGGATCTGGCAATGAGCAGTTCTTC. Translated: CASIPAGSGNEQFF.

The chain has TRBV28 and TRBJ2-3; 9 positions agree with TRBD2. CDR1 and CDR2 from the germline V gene are MDHEN and SYDVKM. The CDR3 extends over 17 amino acids. Trimming cost V 5 bases and J 4 bases; bases outside gene matches: 13. CDR3 in DNA: TGTGCCAGCAGTACCCATTTAGCGGGAGAGGTGCCAGATACGCAGTATTTT. It encodes CASSTHLAGEVPDTQYF.

Regarding this clone: Other DNA sequences in this specimen translate into the identical CDR3. The chain combines TRBV6-1 with TRBJ2-1; D is ambiguous. Germline-derived CDR1 and CDR2 are MNHNS and SASEGT. With 4 bases removed from V and 4 bases from J, the gap between germline ends came to 8 bases. This CDR3 comprises 13 residues. The CDR3 DNA reads TGTGCCAGCAGTGCAGGACCTTACAATGAGCAGTTCTTC. This codes for CASSAGPYNEQFF.

The V call is TRBV5-1, the J call TRBJ2-5, with D unclear. With 4 bases removed from V and 0 bases from J, the gap between germline ends came to 13 bases. This CDR3 spans 15 amino acids. Looked up from germline, CDR1 is SGHRS and CDR2 is YFSETQ. The DNA of the CDR3 is TGCGCCAGCAGCACCCAGGACCCGTACCAAGAGACCCAGTACTTC. Its translation: CASSTQDPYQETQYF.

This chain connects TRBV6-1 to TRBJ2-7; D may be TRBD1 or TRBD2 (5 bases each). Deletions cut 2 bases from V and 6 bases from J, with 11 bases between. The germline CDR1 and CDR2 sequences are MNHNS and SASEGT. This CDR3 is 13 amino acids long. The DNA for the CDR3 is TGTGCCAGCAGTGAAATAAACGGGGCCGAGCAGTACTTC. It encodes CASSEINGAEQYF.

The V call is TRBV5-1, the J call TRBJ2-3; D perhaps matches TRBD1 (5 bases). The CDR3 extends over 14 amino acids. Per germline, CDR1 SGHRS and CDR2 YFSETQ. Trimming removed 1 base from V and 2 bases from J, with 8 bases in between. The CDR3 region is CASSLPQVTDTQYF. CDR3 DNA: TGCGCCAGCAGCTTGCCACAGGTCACAGATACGCAGTATTTT.